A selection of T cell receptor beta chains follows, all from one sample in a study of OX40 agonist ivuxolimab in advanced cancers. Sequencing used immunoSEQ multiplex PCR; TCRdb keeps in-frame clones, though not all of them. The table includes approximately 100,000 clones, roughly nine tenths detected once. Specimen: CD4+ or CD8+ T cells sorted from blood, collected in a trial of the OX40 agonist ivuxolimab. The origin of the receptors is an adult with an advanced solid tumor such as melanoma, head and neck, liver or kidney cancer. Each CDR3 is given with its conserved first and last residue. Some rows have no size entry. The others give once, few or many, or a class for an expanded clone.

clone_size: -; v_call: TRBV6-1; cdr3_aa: CASSDSTGLDTEAFF
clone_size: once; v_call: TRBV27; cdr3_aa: CASSQNRDQNGGYTF
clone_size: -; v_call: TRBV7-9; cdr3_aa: CASSFRGRAGELFF
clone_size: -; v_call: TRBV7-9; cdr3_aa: CASSGESSQIRRFF
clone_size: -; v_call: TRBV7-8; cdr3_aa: CASSRGGAGGYTF
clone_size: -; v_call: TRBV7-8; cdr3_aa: CASSLAPSGIGDTQYF
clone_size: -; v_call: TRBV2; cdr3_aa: CATGTAIAKNIQYF
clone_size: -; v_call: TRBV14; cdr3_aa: CASSQGTVEGTQYF
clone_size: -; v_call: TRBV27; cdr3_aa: CASSAPGTGSYEQYF
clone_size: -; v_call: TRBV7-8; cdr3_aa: CASRLTQQGLNSPLHF
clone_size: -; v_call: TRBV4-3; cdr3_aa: CASSQGSADTQYF
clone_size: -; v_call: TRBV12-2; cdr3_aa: CASRAGQSLAKNIQYF